The next 21 T cell receptor beta chains were all read from a single sample in a study of T cell responses to AZD1222 COVID-19 vaccine. Assay used: immunoSEQ multiplex PCR; TCRdb lists only in-frame clones, some missing. The sample consists of some 200,000 clones, roughly 88% of them appearing once. Sequenced material: peripheral blood, taken on day 0 of AZD1222 vaccination. Receptors were obtained from an adult in good health.

The rearrangement joins TRBV11-2 to TRBJ2-7, with a tentative D call TRBD2 (6 bases). Per the germline V gene, CDR1 is SGHAT and CDR2 is FQNNGV. V was shortened by 5 bases and J by 5 bases, with 22 bases between the two germline ends. The CDR3 totals 16 residues. CDR3 in DNA: TGTGCCAGCAGCCTGATTTCCGGGACTCCGATCCACGAGCAGTACTTC. Its translation is CASSLISGTPIHEQYF.

V and J are TRBV5-1 and TRBJ2-5; TRBD1 might be the D (6 bases). Germline CDR1 and CDR2: SGHRS and YFSETQ. The CDR3 loop spans 14 amino acids. Trimming shortened V by 4 bases and J by 4 bases, and 14 bases separated the two germline ends. CDR3 DNA sequence: TGCGCCAGCAGCACCGGACAGCTATTAGAGACCCAGTACTTC. It translates to CASSTGQLLETQYF.

This chain uses TRBV5-1 with TRBJ2-3; tentative D call: TRBD2 (5 bases). Germline CDR1 SGHRS, CDR2 YFSETQ. This CDR3 region has 15 residues. The V end was cut by 4 bases, the J end by 1 base, with 13 bases between. The CDR3 DNA follows: TGCGCCAGCAGCACGGGGTTGCTTGGCACAGATACGCAGTATTTT. This encodes CASSTGLLGTDTQYF.

J is TRBJ2-7 and V is TRBV5-1; TRBD1 is a possible D gene (6 bases). The CDR3 contains 15 residues. The germline gives CDR1 SGHRS, CDR2 YFSETQ. V was trimmed by 2 bases and J by 7 bases, leaving 19 bases between them. The CDR3 nucleotides are TGCGCCAGCAGCTTCTACAGGGAAGCCGTAAGGGAGCAGTACTTC. This translates into CASSFYREAVREQYF.

This clone has more than one count but fewer than ten. V and J are TRBV7-3 and TRBJ1-1, with 12 bases aligning to TRBD1. V lost 3 bases, J lost 3 bases, and 2 bases stayed unmatched. Germline lookup yields CDR1 SGHTA and CDR2 FQGTGA. This CDR3 has 15 amino acids. The CDR3 region is CASSLGDRGHTEAFF. Here the CDR3 DNA reads TGTGCCAGCAGCTTGGGGGACAGGGGGCACACTGAAGCTTTCTTT.

This clone was recorded only once. In DNA form, the CDR3 reads TGTGCCAGCAGTTTGGACATTGTGAACTATGGCTACACCTTC. Translation gives CASSLDIVNYGYTF. This rearrangement joins TRBV28 to TRBJ1-2; TRBD1 might be the D (5 bases). Trimming stripped 3 bases from V and 2 bases from J, with 10 bases between. The germline V gene encodes CDR1 MDHEN and CDR2 SYDVKM. The CDR3 spans 14 residues.

Concerning this clone: The identical CDR3 is also encoded by other nucleotide sequences in the sample. V and J are TRBV5-1 and TRBJ2-3; D possibly corresponds to TRBD2 (6 bases). From germline, CDR1 is SGHRS and CDR2 YFSETQ. With 2 bases removed from V and 4 bases from J, the gap between germline ends came to 8 bases. The CDR3 runs 13 residues. As DNA, the CDR3 is TGCGCCAGCAGCTTCCCGGGGGCAGATACGCAGTATTTT. Translating gives CASSFPGADTQYF.

The chain is built from TRBV18 and TRBJ1-1; D is perhaps TRBD1 (6 bases). V gave up 4 bases and J gave up 2 bases, with 14 bases separating them. The length of the CDR3 is 15 residues. CDR1 is KGHSH and CDR2 is LQKENI in the germline V gene. CDR3 loop: CASSLKGGGNTEAFF. The CDR3 DNA follows: TGTGCCAGCTCACTCAAGGGGGGAGGAAACACTGAAGCTTTCTTT.

This chain connects TRBV2 to TRBJ2-3, with 8 positions matching TRBD2. With V trimmed by 3 bases and J by 4 bases, 3 bases remained unmatched. There are 14 residues in the CDR3. Germline V gene data show CDR1 as SNHLY and CDR2 as FYNNEI. The CDR3 sequence is CASSDSGGADTQYF. The DNA for the CDR3 is TGTGCCAGCAGTGATTCGGGGGGGGCAGATACGCAGTATTTT.

V gene TRBV5-4 combines with J gene TRBJ2-6; the match to TRBD1 covers 9 bases. This CDR3 has 17 amino acids. CDR1 is SGHNT, CDR2 YYREEE, per germline (reference sequence). Germline trimming cut 4 bases from V and 0 bases from J; bases unmatched to any gene: 5. The CDR3 reads CASSQGTGSSGANVLTF. DNA of the CDR3: TGTGCCAGCAGCCAGGGGACAGGGAGCTCTGGGGCCAACGTCCTGACTTTC. The variable domain in full, with the rest retrieved from reference TRBV5-4 and TRBJ2-6, is ETGVTQSPTHLIKTRGQQVTLRCSSQSGHNTVSWYQQALGQGPQFIFQYYREEENGRGNFPPRFSGLQFPNYSSELNVNALELDDSALYLCASSQGTGSSGANVLTFGAGSRLTVL.

The chain is built from TRBV6-2 or TRBV6-3 and TRBJ1-2; D is ambiguous. CDR3 length equals 14 residues. Germline V lookup: CDR1 MNHEY, CDR2 SVGEGT. Trimming cost V 6 bases and J 0 bases, with 11 bases left between them. The CDR3 DNA follows: TGTGCCAGCAGCAAGGACGGTCCTAACTATGGCTACACCTTC. Translation: CASSKDGPNYGYTF.

V is TRBV29-1 and J is TRBJ2-7; 9 nucleotides match TRBD1. Germline trimming cut 5 bases from V and 0 bases from J; bases unmatched to any gene: 5. This CDR3 has 14 amino acids. CDR1 SQVTM and CDR2 ANQGSEA come from the germline V gene. The CDR3 is CSVFDRGVSYEQYF. The CDR3 nucleotides read TGCAGCGTTTTCGACAGGGGGGTCTCCTACGAGCAGTACTTC.

The genes are TRBV15 and TRBJ2-7; 9 bases align to TRBD1. Germline CDR1 is LNHNV and CDR2 is YYDKDF (reference sequence). J lost 5 bases, V lost 1 base, and 6 bases had no gene match. This CDR3 spans 15 amino acids. The CDR3 coding sequence is TGTGCCACCAGCAGAGCGGACAGGGGTTGGGACGAGCAGTACTTC. Its protein product is CATSRADRGWDEQYF.

The chain uses TRBV7-8 and TRBJ1-5; no reliable D call. V was pared by 6 bases and J by 5 bases, with 14 bases between. The germline CDR1 and CDR2 sequences are SGHVS and FQNEAQ. CDR3 length: 14 residues. The CDR3 DNA reads TGTGCCAGCAGACTGGGCCTGACCGATCAGCCCCAGCATTTT. It translates to CASRLGLTDQPQHF.

The J gene is TRBJ2-1, the V gene TRBV7-2; TRBD1 aligns across 12 bases. V dropped 1 base and J dropped 4; count of bases not matched to a gene: 8. The germline V gene encodes CDR1 SGHTA and CDR2 FQGNSA. This CDR3 is built from 18 residues. CDR3 in amino acids: CASSLDRRGQGAYNEQFF. CDR3 coding DNA: TGTGCCAGCAGCTTAGATCGTCGGGGACAGGGGGCGTACAATGAGCAGTTCTTC.

The chain has TRBV18 and TRBJ1-6, with TRBD1 matching over 8 bases. Germline trimming cut 3 bases from V and 4 bases from J; bases unmatched to any gene: 8. The CDR3 has 17 residues. Germline V gene data show CDR1 as KGHSH and CDR2 as LQKENI. In DNA, the CDR3 is TGTGCCAGCTCACCCGGACAGGGTAACTGGTATAATTCACCCCTCCACTTT. This codes for CASSPGQGNWYNSPLHF.

The V and J genes are TRBV6-5 and TRBJ2-2; D gene ambiguous. Between the trimmed V and J ends, which lost 0 bases and 3 bases, there was a span of 5 bases. Germline loops: CDR1 MNHEY, CDR2 SVGAGI. The CDR3 has 14 amino acids. The CDR3 sequence is CASSYSGYTGELFF. The CDR3 DNA sequence: TGTGCCAGCAGTTACTCGGGTTACACCGGGGAGCTGTTTTTT.

This chain joins TRBV18 and TRBJ1-4; D remains unclear. Germline CDR1 reads KGHSH; CDR2 reads LQKENI. V was clipped by 2 bases and J by 4 bases, with 11 bases between them. The CDR3 runs to 15 residues. Here the CDR3 DNA reads TGTGCCAGCTCACCAGAGTTGGGGAATAATGAAAAACTGTTTTTT. This translates into CASSPELGNNEKLFF. The variable domain in full, with the rest retrieved from reference TRBV18 and TRBJ1-4, is NAGVMQNPRHLVRRRGQEARLRCSPMKGHSHVYWYRQLPEEGLKFMVYLQKENIIDESGMPKERFSAEFPKEGPSILRIQQVVRGDSAAYFCASSPELGNNEKLFFGSGTQLSVL.

The rearrangement uses TRBV19 and TRBJ2-4; either TRBD1 or TRBD2 may supply D (6 bases each). Trimming removed 1 base at V and 5 bases at J, with 15 bases between. The germline gives CDR1 LNHDA, CDR2 SQIVND (reference sequence). This CDR3 spans 16 amino acids. The CDR3 spells CASSIGPAGGQNIQYF. The CDR3 DNA is TGTGCCAGTAGTATAGGGCCCGCCGGGGGCCAAAACATTCAGTACTTC.

This chain connects TRBV10-3 to TRBJ1-1, with D perhaps matching TRBD1 (5 bases). Trimming shortened V by 0 bases and J by 4 bases, and 12 bases separated the two germline ends. CDR3 size: 15 residues. From germline, CDR1 is ENHRY and CDR2 SYGVKD. CDR3 amino acids: CAISESGVLGTEAFF. The CDR3 DNA is TGTGCCATCAGTGAGTCGGGGGTACTGGGCACTGAAGCTTTCTTT.

The V and J genes are TRBV2 and TRBJ1-2; D remains ambiguous. Trimming shortened V by 6 bases and J by 7 bases, and 12 bases separated the two germline ends. The CDR3 totals 12 residues. Germline lookup yields CDR1 SNHLY and CDR2 FYNNEI. The CDR3 region is CASSVRTSGYTF. The CDR3 coding sequence is TGTGCCAGCAGCGTTAGGACGAGTGGCTACACCTTC.